This record looks at one TCR beta chain sequence and its context. Its matching antigen is unknown. Produced via immunoSEQ multiplex PCR; TCRdb's table is partial and in-frame only. Among around 1.1 million clones listed, about 72% were seen once. CDR3 size: 18 residues. In germline, CDR1 is SGHNT, CDR2 YYREEE (reference sequence). V lost 3 bases to trimming and J lost 2 bases; unmatched junction nucleotides: 13. This sample is part of a study of shared clonotypes between healthy human individuals. Study-level results: Enrolling few donors narrowed the genetic and exposure-history diversity that was represented.

CD45RA-negative memory and CD45RA+ naive subsets were split from the CD4+ cells. The chain employs TRBV5-4 and TRBJ2-3; 9 bases align to TRBD2. The receptor's source is a man between 18 and 29 years old in good health. Some clones in this sample may be carry-over from other donors' samples. The specimen was memory CD4+ T cells from PBMCs. Subset in this sample: CD45RA-negative fraction. The CDR3, as DNA: TGTGCCAGCAGCTCTCCTTTTGGACTAGCGAGTTACACAGATACGCAGTATTTT. This encodes CASSSPFGLASYTDTQYF.